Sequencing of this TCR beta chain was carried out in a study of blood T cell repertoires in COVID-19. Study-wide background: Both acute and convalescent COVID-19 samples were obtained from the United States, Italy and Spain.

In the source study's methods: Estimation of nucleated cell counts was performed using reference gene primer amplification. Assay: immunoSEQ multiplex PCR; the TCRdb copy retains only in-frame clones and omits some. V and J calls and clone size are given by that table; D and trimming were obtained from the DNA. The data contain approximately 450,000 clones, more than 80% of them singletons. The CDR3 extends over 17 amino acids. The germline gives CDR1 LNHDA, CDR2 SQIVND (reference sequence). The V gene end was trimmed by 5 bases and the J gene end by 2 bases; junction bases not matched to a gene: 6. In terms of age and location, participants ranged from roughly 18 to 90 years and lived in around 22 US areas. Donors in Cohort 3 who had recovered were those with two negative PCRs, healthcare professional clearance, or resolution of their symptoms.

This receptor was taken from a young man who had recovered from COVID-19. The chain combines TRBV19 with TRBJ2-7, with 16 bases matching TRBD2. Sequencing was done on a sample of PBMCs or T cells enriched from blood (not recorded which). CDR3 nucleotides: TGTGCCAGTAGTCCGGGACTAGCGGGAGGGCCGACCTACGAGCAGTACTTC. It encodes CASSPGLAGGPTYEQYF.